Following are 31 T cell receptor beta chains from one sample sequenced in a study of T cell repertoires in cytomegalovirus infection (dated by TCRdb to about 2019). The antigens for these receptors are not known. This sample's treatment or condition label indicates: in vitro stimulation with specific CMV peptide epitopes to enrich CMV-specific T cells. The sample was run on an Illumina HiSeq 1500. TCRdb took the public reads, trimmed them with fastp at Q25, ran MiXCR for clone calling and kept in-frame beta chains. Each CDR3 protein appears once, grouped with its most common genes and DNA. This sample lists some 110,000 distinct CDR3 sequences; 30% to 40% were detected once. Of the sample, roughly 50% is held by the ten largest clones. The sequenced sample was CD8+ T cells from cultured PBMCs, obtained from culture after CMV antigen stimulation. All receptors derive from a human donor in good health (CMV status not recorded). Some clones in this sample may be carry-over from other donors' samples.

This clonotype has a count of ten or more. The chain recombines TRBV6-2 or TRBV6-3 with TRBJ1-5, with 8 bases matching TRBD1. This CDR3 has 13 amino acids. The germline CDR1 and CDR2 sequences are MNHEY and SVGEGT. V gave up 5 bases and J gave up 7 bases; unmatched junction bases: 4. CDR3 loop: CASSPGGAQPQHF. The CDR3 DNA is TGTGCCAGCAGTCCAGGGGGCGCACAGCCCCAGCATTTT.

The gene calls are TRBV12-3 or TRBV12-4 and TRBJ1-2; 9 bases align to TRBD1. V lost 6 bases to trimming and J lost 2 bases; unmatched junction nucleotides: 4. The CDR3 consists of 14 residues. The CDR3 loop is CASSPGTGNYGYTF. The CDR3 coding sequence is TGTGCCAGCAGCCCCGGGACAGGGAACTATGGCTACACCTTC.

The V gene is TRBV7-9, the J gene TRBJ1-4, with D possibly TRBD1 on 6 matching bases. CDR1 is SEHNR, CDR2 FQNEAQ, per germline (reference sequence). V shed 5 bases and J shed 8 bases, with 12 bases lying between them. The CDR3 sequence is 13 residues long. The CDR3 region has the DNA TGTGCCAGCAGCCCAGGGACACGAGAAAAACTGTTTTTT. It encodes CASSPGTREKLFF.

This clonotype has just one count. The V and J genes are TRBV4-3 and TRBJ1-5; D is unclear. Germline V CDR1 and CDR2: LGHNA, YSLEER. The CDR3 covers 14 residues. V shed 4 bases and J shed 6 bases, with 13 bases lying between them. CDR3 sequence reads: CASSPDSSVQPQHF. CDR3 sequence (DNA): TGCGCCAGCAGCCCCGACTCGTCAGTTCAGCCCCAGCATTTT.

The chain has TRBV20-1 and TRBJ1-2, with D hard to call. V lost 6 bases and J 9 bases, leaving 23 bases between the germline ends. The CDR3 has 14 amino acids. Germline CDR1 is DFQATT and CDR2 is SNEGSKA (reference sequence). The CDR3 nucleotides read TGCAGTGCGCCGACGTTAGCAGGTCAAAAGCGCTACACCTTC. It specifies CSAPTLAGQKRYTF.

CDR3 sequence reads: CASRHREFSENIQYF. CDR3 sequence (DNA): TGTGCCAGTAGACACAGGGAGTTTAGCGAAAACATTCAGTACTTC. The chain employs TRBV19 and TRBJ2-4; TRBD1 is a possible D gene (6 bases). The CDR3 contains 15 residues. V lost 6 bases and J 5 bases, leaving 17 bases between the germline ends. CDR1 is LNHDA and CDR2 is SQIVND in the germline V gene (reference sequence). The full variable domain, completed using reference TRBV19 and TRBJ2-4, is DGGITQSPKYLFRKEGQNVTLSCEQNLNHDAMYWYRQDPGQGLRLIYYSQIVNDFQKGDIAEGYSVSREKKESFPLTVTSAQKNPTAFYLCASRHREFSENIQYFGAGTRLSVL.

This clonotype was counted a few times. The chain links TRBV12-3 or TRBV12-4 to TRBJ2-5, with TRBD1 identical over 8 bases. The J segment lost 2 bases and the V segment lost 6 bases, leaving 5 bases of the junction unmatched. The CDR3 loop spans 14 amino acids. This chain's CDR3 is CASSPDRGQETQYF. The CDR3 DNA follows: TGTGCCAGCAGCCCCGACAGGGGACAAGAGACCCAGTACTTC.

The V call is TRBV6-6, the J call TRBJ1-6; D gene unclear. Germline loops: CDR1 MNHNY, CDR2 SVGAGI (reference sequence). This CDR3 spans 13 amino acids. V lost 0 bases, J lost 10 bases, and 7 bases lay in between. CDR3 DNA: TGTGCCAGCAGTTACTCAGGGAACTCACCCCTCCACTTT. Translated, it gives CASSYSGNSPLHF.

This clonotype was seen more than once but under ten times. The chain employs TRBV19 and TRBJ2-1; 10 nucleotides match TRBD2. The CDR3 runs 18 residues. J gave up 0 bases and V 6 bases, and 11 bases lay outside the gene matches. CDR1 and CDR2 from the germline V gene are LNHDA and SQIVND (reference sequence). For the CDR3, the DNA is TGTGCCAGTAGACGGGGACTAGCGCCTACGAGCTCCTACAATGAGCAGTTCTTC. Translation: CASRRGLAPTSSYNEQFF.

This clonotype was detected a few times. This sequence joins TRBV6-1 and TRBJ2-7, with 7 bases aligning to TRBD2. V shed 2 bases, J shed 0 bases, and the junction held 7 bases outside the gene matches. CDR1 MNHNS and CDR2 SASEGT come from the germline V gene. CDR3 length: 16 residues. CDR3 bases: TGTGCCAGCAGTGAACCCGCGGGGGTCAGCTCCTACGAGCAGTACTTC. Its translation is CASSEPAGVSSYEQYF.

The CDR3, as DNA: TGTGCCAGCAGTGAAGGAACCACGGGACACTTGAATCAGCCCCAGCATTTT. The encoded protein is CASSEGTTGHLNQPQHF. The gene calls are TRBV2 and TRBJ1-5; D perhaps matches TRBD1 (6 bases). Trimming shortened V by 1 base and J by 4 bases, and 17 bases separated the two germline ends. This CDR3 region has 17 residues. The germline CDR1 and CDR2 sequences are SNHLY and FYNNEI.

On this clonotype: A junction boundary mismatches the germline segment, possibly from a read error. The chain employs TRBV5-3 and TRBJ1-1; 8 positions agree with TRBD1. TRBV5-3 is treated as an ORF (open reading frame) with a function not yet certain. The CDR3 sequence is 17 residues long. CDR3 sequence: CASSLIGQGPMNTEAFF. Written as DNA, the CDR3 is TGTGCCAGCAGCTTGATTGGACAGGGCCCTATGAACACTGAAGCTTTCTTT.

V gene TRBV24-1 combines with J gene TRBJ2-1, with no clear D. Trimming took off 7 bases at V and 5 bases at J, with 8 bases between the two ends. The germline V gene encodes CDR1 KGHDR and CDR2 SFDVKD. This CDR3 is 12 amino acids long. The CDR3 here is CATSVQDNEQFF. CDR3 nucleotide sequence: TGTGCCACCAGCGTCCAGGACAATGAGCAGTTCTTC.

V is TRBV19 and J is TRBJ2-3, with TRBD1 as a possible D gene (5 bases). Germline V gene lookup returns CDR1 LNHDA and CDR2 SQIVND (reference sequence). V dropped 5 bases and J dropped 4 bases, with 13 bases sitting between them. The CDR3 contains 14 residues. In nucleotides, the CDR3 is TGTGCCAGTAGTCCTAGGGGAACGGCAGATACGCAGTATTTT. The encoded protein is CASSPRGTADTQYF.

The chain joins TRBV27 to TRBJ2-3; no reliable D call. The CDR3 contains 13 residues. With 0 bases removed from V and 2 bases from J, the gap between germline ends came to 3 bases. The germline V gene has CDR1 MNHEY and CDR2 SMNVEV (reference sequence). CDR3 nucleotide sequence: TGTGCCAGCAGTTTATCGGTCACAGATACGCAGTATTTT. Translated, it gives CASSLSVTDTQYF.

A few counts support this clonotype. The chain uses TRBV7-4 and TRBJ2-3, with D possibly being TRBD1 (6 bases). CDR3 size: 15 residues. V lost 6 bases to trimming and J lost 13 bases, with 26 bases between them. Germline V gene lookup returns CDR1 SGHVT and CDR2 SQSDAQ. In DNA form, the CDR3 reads TGTGCCAGCAGGCCTAATTCCGCACAGGGTTCGGAGGAGTATTTT. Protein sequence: CASRPNSAQGSEEYF. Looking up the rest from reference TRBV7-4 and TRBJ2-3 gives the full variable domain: GAGVSQSPRYKVAKRGRDVALRCDSISGHVTLYWYRQTLGQGSEVLTYSQSDAQRDKSGRPSGRFSAERPERSVSTLKIQRTEQGDSAVYLCASRPNSAQGSEEYFGPGTRLTVL.

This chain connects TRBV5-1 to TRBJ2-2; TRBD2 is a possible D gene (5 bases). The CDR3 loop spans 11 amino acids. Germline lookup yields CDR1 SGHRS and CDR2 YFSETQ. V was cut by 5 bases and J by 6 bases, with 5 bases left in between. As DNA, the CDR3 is TGCGCCAGCAGGGGAGCCGGGGAGCTGTTTTTT. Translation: CASRGAGELFF.

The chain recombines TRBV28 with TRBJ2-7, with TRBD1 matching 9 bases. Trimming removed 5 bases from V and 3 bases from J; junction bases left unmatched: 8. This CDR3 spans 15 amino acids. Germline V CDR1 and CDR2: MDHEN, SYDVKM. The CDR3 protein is CASSLTGGESYEQYF. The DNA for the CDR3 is TGTGCCAGCAGTCTAACAGGGGGCGAAAGCTACGAGCAGTACTTC.

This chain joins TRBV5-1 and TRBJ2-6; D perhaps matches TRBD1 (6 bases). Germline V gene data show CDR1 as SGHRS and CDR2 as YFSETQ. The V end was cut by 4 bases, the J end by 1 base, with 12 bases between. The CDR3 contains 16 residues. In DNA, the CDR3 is TGCGCCAGCAGCGAGGACAGCTATTCTGGGGCCAACGTCCTGACTTTC. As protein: CASSEDSYSGANVLTF.

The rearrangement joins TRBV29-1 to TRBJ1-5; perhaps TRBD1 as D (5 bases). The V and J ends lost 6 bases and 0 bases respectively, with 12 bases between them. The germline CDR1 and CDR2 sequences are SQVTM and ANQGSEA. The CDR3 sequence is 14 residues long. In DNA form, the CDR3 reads TGCAGCGTCAGGGACCCAAATAGCAATCAGCCCCAGCATTTT. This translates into CSVRDPNSNQPQHF.

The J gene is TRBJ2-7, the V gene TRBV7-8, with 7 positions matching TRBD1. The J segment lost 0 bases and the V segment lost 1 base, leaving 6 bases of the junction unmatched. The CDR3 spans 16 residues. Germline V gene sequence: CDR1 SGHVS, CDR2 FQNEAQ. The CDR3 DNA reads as TGTGCCAGCAGCTTAGTGGGGACAGTGGGCTCCTACGAGCAGTACTTC. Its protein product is CASSLVGTVGSYEQYF.

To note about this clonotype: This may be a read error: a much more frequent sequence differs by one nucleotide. CDR3 bases: TGTGCCGCCAGTGATTTCCAGGGGTGGCAGTACTTC. Its translation is CAASDFQGWQYF. This chain joins TRBV24-1 and TRBJ2-7; TRBD1 might be the D (6 bases). This CDR3 is 12 amino acids long. Germline V CDR1 and CDR2: KGHDR, SFDVKD.

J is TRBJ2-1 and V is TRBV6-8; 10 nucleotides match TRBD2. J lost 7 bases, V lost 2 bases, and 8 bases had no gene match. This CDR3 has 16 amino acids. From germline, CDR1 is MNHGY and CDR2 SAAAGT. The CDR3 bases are TGTGCCAGCAGTTACCCCGGAGCGGGGGGGAGTAATGAGCAGTTCTTC. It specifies CASSYPGAGGSNEQFF.

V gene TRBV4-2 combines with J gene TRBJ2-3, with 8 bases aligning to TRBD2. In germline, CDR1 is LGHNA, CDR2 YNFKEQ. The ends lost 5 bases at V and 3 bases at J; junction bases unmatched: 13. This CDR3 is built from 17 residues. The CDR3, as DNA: TGTGCCAGCAGCTCCCACCCGTCCAGCGGGGGTACAGATACGCAGTATTTT. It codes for CASSSHPSSGGTDTQYF.

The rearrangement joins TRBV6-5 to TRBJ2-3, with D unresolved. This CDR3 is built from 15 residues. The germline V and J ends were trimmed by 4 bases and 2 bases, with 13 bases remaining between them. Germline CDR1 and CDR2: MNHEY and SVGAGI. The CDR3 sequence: CASSSLDIATDTQYF. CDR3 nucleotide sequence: TGTGCCAGCAGTTCGCTAGATATAGCCACAGATACGCAGTATTTT.

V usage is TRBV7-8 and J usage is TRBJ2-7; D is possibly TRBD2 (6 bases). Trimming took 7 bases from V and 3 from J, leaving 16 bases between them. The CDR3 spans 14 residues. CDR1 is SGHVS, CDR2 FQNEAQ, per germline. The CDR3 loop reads CASNGGGRGYEQYF. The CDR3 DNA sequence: TGTGCCAGCAACGGGGGAGGCCGAGGCTACGAGCAGTACTTC.

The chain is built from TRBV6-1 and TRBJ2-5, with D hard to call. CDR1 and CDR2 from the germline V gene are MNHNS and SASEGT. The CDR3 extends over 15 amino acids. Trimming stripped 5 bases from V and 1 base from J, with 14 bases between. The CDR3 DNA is TGTGCCAGCAGTTACTCGGAACAGAGCCAAGAGACCCAGTACTTC. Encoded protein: CASSYSEQSQETQYF.

CDR3 loop: CASSQGWGTEGYTF. For the CDR3, the DNA is TGTGCCAGCAGCCAAGGTTGGGGAACGGAAGGCTACACCTTC. The rearrangement links TRBV3-1 to TRBJ1-2; D unclear. This CDR3 comprises 14 residues. V lost 1 base and J 8 bases, leaving 14 bases between the germline ends. Germline V gene sequence: CDR1 LGHDT, CDR2 YNNKEL (reference sequence).

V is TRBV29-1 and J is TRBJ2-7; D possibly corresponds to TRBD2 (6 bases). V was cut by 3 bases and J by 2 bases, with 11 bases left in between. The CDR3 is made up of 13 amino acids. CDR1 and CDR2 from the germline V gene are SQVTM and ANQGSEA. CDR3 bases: TGCAGCGTTGATCACGGGGGACCCTACGAGCAGTACTTC. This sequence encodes CSVDHGGPYEQYF.

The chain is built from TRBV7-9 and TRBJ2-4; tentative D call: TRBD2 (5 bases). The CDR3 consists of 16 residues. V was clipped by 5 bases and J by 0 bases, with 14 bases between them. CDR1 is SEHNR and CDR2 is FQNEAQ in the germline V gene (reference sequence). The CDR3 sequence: CASSPREGRAKNIQYF. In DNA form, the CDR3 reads TGTGCCAGCAGCCCGCGCGAAGGGAGAGCCAAAAACATTCAGTACTTC.

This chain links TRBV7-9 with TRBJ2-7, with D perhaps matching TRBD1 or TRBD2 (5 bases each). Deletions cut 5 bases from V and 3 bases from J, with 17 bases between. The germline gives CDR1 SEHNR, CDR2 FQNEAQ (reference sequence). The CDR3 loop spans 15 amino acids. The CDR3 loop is CASSLLTGPGYEQYF. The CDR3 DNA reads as TGTGCCAGCAGCCTACTCACGGGACCAGGCTACGAGCAGTACTTC.